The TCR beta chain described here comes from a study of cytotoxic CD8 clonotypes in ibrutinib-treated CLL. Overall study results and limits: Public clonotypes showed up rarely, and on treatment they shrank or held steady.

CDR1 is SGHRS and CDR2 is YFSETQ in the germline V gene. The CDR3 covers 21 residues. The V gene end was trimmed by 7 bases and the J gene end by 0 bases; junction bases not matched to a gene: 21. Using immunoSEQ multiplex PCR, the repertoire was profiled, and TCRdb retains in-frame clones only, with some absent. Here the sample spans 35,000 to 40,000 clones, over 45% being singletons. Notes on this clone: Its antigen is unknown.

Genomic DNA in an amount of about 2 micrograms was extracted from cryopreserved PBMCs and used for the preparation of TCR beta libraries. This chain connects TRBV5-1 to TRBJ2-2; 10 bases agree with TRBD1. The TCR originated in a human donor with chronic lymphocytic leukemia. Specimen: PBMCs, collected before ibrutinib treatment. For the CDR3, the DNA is TGCGCCAGCTGCCCAGTACCTCCGGGACAGGGGAGATTCGCGAACACCGGGGAGCTGTTTTTT. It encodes CASCPVPPGQGRFANTGELFF.